This T cell receptor beta chain was identified during a study of T cell responses to AZD1222 COVID-19 vaccine. Looking at the study overall: Pooling of second doses given at about 4 or about 12 weeks was done.

Profiling relied on immunoSEQ multiplex PCR, and the TCRdb table lists in-frame clones only, not all of them. The sample holds more than 90,000 clones; about nine tenths are singletons and the top ten take 1.3%. This clone has a single count. Its antigen is as yet unknown. Study-level points and caveats: Most donors were white British and more were female, and clonal diversity was possibly underestimated. Vaccine-related CD4 TCRs covered spike, predominating at 160-218 and 743-854. Increased Spike-specific TCR breadth and depth were observed after two AZD1222 doses.

Sequencing was performed on peripheral blood, taken on day 0 of AZD1222 vaccination. The sequence came from an adult in good health.

CDR3 DNA sequence: TGTGCCAGCAGGATGACGGCGAACACTGAAGCTTTCTTT. Encoded protein: CASRMTANTEAFF. The chain has TRBV11-2 and TRBJ1-1; D is ambiguous. The length of the CDR3 is 13 residues. In germline, CDR1 is SGHAT, CDR2 FQNNGV. V was cut by 6 bases and J by 1 base, with 9 bases left in between.